The clone carrying this T cell receptor (beta chain) came up a few times. The CDR3 runs 15 residues. Deletions cut 4 bases from V and 5 bases from J, with 19 bases between. CDR1 and CDR2 from the germline V gene are SGHKS and YYEKEE (reference sequence). Study processing details: Counts of nucleated cells, estimated from reference gene primer amplification, were obtained. Sequencing used immunoSEQ multiplex PCR; TCRdb keeps in-frame clones, though not all of them. V, J and clone size are taken as reported in that table, and D and trimming were inferred from the DNA itself. The sample has some 83,000 clones; around 80% are singletons. This record belongs to a study of blood T cell repertoires in COVID-19. Turning to the study itself: COVID-19 samples from acute and convalescent phases originated in the United States, Italy and Spain. Sample material is recorded as cDNA or gDNA derived from T cells, B-cell-depleted T cells, or PBMCs.

Material: peripheral blood. This TCR was sampled from a man between 60 and 75 years old with active or convalescent COVID-19. This chain links TRBV5-5 with TRBJ2-7; D is possibly TRBD2 (6 bases). Written as DNA, the CDR3 is TGTGCCAGCAGCCACTCCGGGACTCCCTTCGACGAGCAGTACTTC. Its protein is CASSHSGTPFDEQYF.